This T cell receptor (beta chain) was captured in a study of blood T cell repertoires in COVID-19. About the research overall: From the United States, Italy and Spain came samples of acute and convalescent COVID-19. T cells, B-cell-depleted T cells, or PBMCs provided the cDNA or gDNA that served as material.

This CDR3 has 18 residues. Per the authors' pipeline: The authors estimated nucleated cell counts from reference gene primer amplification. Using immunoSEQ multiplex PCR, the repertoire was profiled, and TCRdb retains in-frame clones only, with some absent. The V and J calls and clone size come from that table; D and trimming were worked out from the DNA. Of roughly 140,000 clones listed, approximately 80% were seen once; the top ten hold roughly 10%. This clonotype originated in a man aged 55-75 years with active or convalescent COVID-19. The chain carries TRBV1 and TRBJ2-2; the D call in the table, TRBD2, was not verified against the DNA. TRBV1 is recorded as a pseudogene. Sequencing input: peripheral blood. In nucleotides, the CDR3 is TGCACCAGCAGCCAAGATCGATGGGGGACTAGTACTACCGGGGAGCTGTTTTTT. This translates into CTSSQDRWGTSTTGELFF.